Listed below are T cell receptor beta chains from one sample, sequenced in a study. Each CDR3 protein is one row after TCRdb ran MiXCR on the RT-PCR reads. This table has approximately 720,000 distinct CDR3 sequences, approximately 14% appearing once. Specimen: memory CD4+ T cells from blood. The receptors were sampled from a female donor in good health, serving as a healthy control. The CDR3 runs from the conserved cysteine through the conserved F or W. The D gene is left open where the match is weak. The listing skips clone size in some rows; elsewhere it reads once, few, many or a size class.

14	TRBV28	.	.	TRBJ1-2	CASSESSVMGGYTF	TGTGCCAGCAGTGAGTCATCTGTGATGGGCGGCTACACCTTC
15	TRBV5-6	.	many	TRBJ1-1	CASRPGTAMNTEAFF	TGTGCCAGCAGGCCGGGCACAGCAATGAACACTGAAGCTTTCTTT
14	TRBV24-1	.	.	TRBJ1-5	CATSSGGFNQPQHF	TGTGCCACCAGTTCCGGGGGATTTAATCAGCCCCAGCATTTT
14	TRBV4-3	.	many	TRBJ1-5	CASSQEATNQPQHF	TGCGCCAGCAGCCAAGAAGCCACAAATCAGCCCCAGCATTTT
15	TRBV7-2	.	.	TRBJ1-3	CASSLAHPSGNTIYF	TGTGCCAGCAGCTTAGCCCACCCCTCTGGAAACACCATATATTTT
15	TRBV3-1	.	.	TRBJ2-5	CASSQDWTEQETQYF	TGTGCCAGCAGCCAAGATTGGACAGAACAAGAGACCCAGTACTTC
12	TRBV18	.	.	TRBJ2-7	CASSPEPYEQYF	TGTGCCAGCTCACCTGAACCGTACGAGCAGTACTTC
17	TRBV20-1	TRBD2	many	TRBJ2-3	CSAGGGSGGVSTDTQYF	TGCAGTGCTGGCGGGGGTAGCGGGGGGGTCAGCACAGATACGCAGTATTTT
17	TRBV4-3	TRBD1	.	TRBJ1-1	CASSQRTGGIGNTEAFF	TGCGCCAGCAGCCAAAGGACAGGGGGGATTGGGAACACTGAAGCTTTCTTT
14	TRBV5-6	TRBD1	few	TRBJ1-2	CASSSTGVDYGYTF	TGTGCCAGCAGCTCGACAGGGGTAGACTATGGCTACACCTTC
14	TRBV12-3/TRBV12-4	TRBD1	.	TRBJ1-5	CASRQGFGNQPQHF	TGTGCCAGCAGACAGGGGTTTGGCAATCAGCCCCAGCATTTT
17	TRBV5-6	.	few	TRBJ1-1	CASSSGQFGGVLTEAFF	TGTGCCAGCAGCTCCGGACAGTTCGGAGGGGTTTTAACTGAAGCTTTCTTT
15	TRBV7-8	.	few	TRBJ2-4	CASSGVGTFKNIQYF	TGTGCCAGCAGCGGGGTCGGGACATTCAAAAACATTCAGTACTTC
14	TRBV6-6	.	.	TRBJ1-1	CASSYSRQNTEAFF	TGTGCCAGCAGTTACTCCAGACAGAACACTGAAGCTTTCTTT
14	TRBV18	.	few	TRBJ2-1	CASSPGALSNEQFF	TGTGCCAGCTCACCTGGTGCGCTTTCCAATGAGCAGTTCTTC
12	TRBV10-3	.	few	TRBJ1-1	CAISERVAEAFF	TGTGCCATCAGTGAGAGAGTCGCCGAAGCTTTCTTT
15	TRBV6-6	TRBD2	many	TRBJ2-1	CASSYSTSGGYEQFF	TGTGCCAGCAGTTACTCGACTAGCGGTGGGTATGAGCAGTTCTTC
15	TRBV4-2	.	many	TRBJ1-1	CASSQDGAGFVEAFF	TGTGCCAGCAGCCAAGATGGGGCAGGGTTTGTTGAAGCTTTCTTT
14	TRBV4-3	.	few	TRBJ2-2	CASSQTGFVGELFF	TGCGCCAGCAGCCAAACAGGGTTTGTCGGGGAGCTGTTTTTT
13	TRBV29-1	TRBD1	many	TRBJ1-2	CSVEWTGGNGYTF	TGCAGCGTTGAATGGACAGGGGGAAATGGCTACACCTTC
15	TRBV20-1	.	.	TRBJ1-5	CSVAPKTDSNQPQHF	TGCAGTGTTGCCCCCAAGACTGATAGCAATCAGCCCCAGCATTTT
15	TRBV11-1	.	.	TRBJ2-1	CASSLPGSSYNEQFF	TGTGCCAGCAGCTTACCGGGAAGCTCCTACAATGAGCAGTTCTTC
15	TRBV11-3	.	.	TRBJ2-2	CASSLAGLGAGELFF	TGTGCCAGCAGCTTAGCAGGTTTGGGGGCCGGGGAGCTGTTTTTT
15	TRBV11-2	TRBD1	.	TRBJ2-5	CASSSILQGQETQYF	TGTGCCAGCAGCTCAATCCTACAGGGGCAAGAGACCCAGTACTTC
15	TRBV7-8	.	many	TRBJ1-5	CASSLGPRLNQPQHF	TGTGCCAGCAGCTTAGGACCGCGTCTCAATCAGCCCCAGCATTTT
14	TRBV20-1	.	few	TRBJ1-6	CSAGGTAGGSPLHF	TGCAGTGCTGGGGGGACCGCCGGGGGTTCACCCCTCCACTTT
21	TRBV29-1	TRBD2	many	TRBJ2-1	CSAGGQGGRTSGRKTYNEQFF	TGCAGCGCCGGGGGGCAGGGCGGACGGACTAGCGGGAGGAAAACCTACAATGAGCAGTTCTTC
14	TRBV12-3/TRBV12-4	TRBD1	many	TRBJ1-1	CASSSTGGRTEAFF	TGTGCCAGCAGTTCGACAGGGGGCCGCACTGAAGCTTTCTTT
10	TRBV29-1	.	.	TRBJ1-2	CSVSEGGYTF	TGCAGCGTTTCGGAAGGAGGCTACACCTTC
12	TRBV2	.	.	TRBJ1-1	CASSESILAAFF	TGTGCCAGCAGTGAATCAATTCTTGCGGCTTTCTTT
14	TRBV4-3	.	many	TRBJ2-7	CASSQDRAGGEQYF	TGCGCCAGCAGCCAAGATCGAGCAGGAGGCGAGCAGTACTTC
14	TRBV12-3/TRBV12-4	TRBD1	.	TRBJ1-2	CASSSYRGENSYTF	TGTGCCAGCAGTTCCTACAGGGGAGAGAATAGCTACACCTTC
16	TRBV11-2	TRBD2	few	TRBJ2-1	CASSLDPRLAGEGGFF	TGTGCCAGCAGCTTAGATCCCCGGCTAGCGGGGGAGGGCGGGTTCTTC
16	TRBV20-1	TRBD2	many	TRBJ2-5	CSGSVGAGGPEETQYF	TGCAGTGGGAGTGTGGGAGCGGGAGGGCCGGAGGAGACCCAGTACTTC
16	TRBV9	TRBD2	.	TRBJ2-1	CASSVGGRLDYNEQFF	TGTGCCAGCAGCGTTGGCGGGAGGCTCGACTACAATGAGCAGTTCTTC
14	TRBV7-2	.	few	TRBJ1-5	CASSLAGAHQPQHF	TGTGCCAGCAGCTTAGCAGGGGCGCATCAGCCCCAGCATTTT
19	TRBV4-3	.	few	TRBJ2-3	CASSQELLGRGGALDTQYF	TGCGCCAGCAGCCAAGAACTGCTAGGGAGAGGGGGGGCCCTGGATACGCAGTATTTT
14	TRBV24-1	.	few	TRBJ2-5	CATAGETGRETQYF	TGTGCCACCGCGGGAGAGACAGGGCGAGAGACCCAGTACTTC
16	TRBV19	TRBD1	once	TRBJ1-1	CASKSPRTGRNTEAFF	TGTGCCAGTAAATCCCCCCGGACAGGGCGGAACACTGAAGCTTTCTTT
14	TRBV12-3/TRBV12-4	.	.	TRBJ1-1	CASNADSPNTEAFF	TGTGCCAGCAACGCGGACAGCCCGAACACTGAAGCTTTCTTT
16	TRBV7-2	.	.	TRBJ2-3	CASRAPHLGVTDTQYF	TGTGCCAGCAGGGCACCGCACCTGGGGGTAACAGATACGCAGTATTTT
14	TRBV11-2	.	.	TRBJ2-5	CASSSGYAVDTQYF	TGTGCCAGCAGCTCGGGATACGCGGTTGATACCCAGTACTTC
16	TRBV15	TRBD2	many	TRBJ2-1	CATSKLAGLTYNEQFF	TGTGCCACCAGCAAGCTAGCGGGACTGACCTACAATGAGCAGTTCTTC
13	TRBV12-5	.	few	TRBJ2-3	CASGLEMSDTQYF	TGTGCTAGTGGTTTGGAGATGTCAGATACGCAGTATTTT
15	TRBV9	TRBD2	.	TRBJ2-1	CASSYQSGLDREQFF	TGTGCCAGCAGCTACCAGTCAGGACTAGATCGAGAGCAGTTCTTC
14	TRBV20-1	TRBD1	few	TRBJ1-5	CSATSGQFFQPQHF	TGCAGTGCTACTTCGGGACAGTTTTTTCAGCCCCAGCATTTT
16	TRBV7-2	TRBD2	many	TRBJ2-1	CASSLGLAGGSNEQFF	TGTGCCAGCAGCCTTGGACTAGCGGGAGGTTCCAATGAGCAGTTCTTC
17	TRBV4-3	.	.	TRBJ1-1	CASSQDPGRVSRTEAFF	TGCGCCAGCAGCCAAGATCCGGGAAGGGTGAGTCGCACTGAAGCTTTCTTT
14	TRBV7-2	.	.	TRBJ1-5	CASSLYRDNQPQHF	TGTGCCAGCAGCCTCTACAGGGACAATCAGCCCCAGCATTTT
14	TRBV20-1	TRBD1	few	TRBJ2-7	CSAGGTGGYNEQYF	TGCAGTGCTGGCGGGACAGGGGGTTACAACGAGCAGTACTTC
15	TRBV7-3	TRBD1	many	TRBJ2-2	CASSRQGAATGELFF	TGTGCCAGCAGTAGACAGGGGGCCGCGACCGGGGAGCTGTTTTTT
15	TRBV28	TRBD1	few	TRBJ1-5	CASSLPGGYNQPQHF	TGTGCCAGCAGTTTACCAGGGGGGTACAATCAGCCCCAGCATTTT
12	TRBV11-2	.	.	TRBJ2-2	CASSFVNEELFF	TGTGCCAGCAGCTTTGTTAACGAGGAGCTGTTTTTT
17	TRBV13	TRBD1	.	TRBJ1-1	CASSFPTGGRSRTEAFF	TGTGCCAGCAGCTTCCCGACAGGGGGCAGGTCAAGGACTGAAGCTTTCTTT
15	TRBV6-5	.	many	TRBJ2-5	CASSYSSGGQETQYF	TGTGCCAGCAGTTACTCTTCTGGAGGACAAGAGACCCAGTACTTC